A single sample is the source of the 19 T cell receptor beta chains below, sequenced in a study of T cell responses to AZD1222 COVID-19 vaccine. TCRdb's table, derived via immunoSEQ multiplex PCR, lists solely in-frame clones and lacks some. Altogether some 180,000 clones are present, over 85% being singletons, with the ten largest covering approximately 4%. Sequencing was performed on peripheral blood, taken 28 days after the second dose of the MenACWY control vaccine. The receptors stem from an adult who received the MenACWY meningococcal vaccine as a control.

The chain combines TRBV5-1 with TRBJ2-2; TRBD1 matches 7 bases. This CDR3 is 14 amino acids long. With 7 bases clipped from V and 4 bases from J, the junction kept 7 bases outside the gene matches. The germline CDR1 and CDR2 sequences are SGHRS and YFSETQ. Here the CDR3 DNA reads TGCGCCAGCTACGCAGGGGGTCCCACCGGGGAGCTGTTTTTT. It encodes CASYAGGPTGELFF.

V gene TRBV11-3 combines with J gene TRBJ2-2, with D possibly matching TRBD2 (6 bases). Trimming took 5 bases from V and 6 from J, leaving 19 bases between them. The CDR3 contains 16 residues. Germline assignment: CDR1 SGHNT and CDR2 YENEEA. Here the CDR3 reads CASSLLPAREAGELFF. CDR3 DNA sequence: TGTGCCAGCAGCCTCCTCCCAGCGCGGGAAGCCGGGGAGCTGTTTTTT.

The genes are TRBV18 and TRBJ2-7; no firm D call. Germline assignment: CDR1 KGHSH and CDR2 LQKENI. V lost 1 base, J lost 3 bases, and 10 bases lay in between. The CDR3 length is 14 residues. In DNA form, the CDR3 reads TGTGCCAGCTCACCACGGTCTGTTCACTACGAGCAGTACTTC. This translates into CASSPRSVHYEQYF. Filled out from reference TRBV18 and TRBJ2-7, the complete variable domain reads NAGVMQNPRHLVRRRGQEARLRCSPMKGHSHVYWYRQLPEEGLKFMVYLQKENIIDESGMPKERFSAEFPKEGPSILRIQQVVRGDSAAYFCASSPRSVHYEQYFGPGTRLTVT.

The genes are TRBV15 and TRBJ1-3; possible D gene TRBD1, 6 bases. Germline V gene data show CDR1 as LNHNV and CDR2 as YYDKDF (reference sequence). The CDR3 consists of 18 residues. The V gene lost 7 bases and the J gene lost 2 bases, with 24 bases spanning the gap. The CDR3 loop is CATTRGGGGTLAGNTIYF. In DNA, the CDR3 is TGTGCCACCACCAGGGGAGGAGGGGGAACTTTGGCTGGAAACACCATATATTTT.

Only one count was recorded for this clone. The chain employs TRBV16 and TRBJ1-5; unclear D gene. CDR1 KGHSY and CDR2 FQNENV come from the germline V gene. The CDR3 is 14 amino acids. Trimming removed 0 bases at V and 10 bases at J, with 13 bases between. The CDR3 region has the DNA TGTGCCAGCAGCCAATCAGAGGGTTCCAGTCCCCAGCATTTT. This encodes CASSQSEGSSPQHF.

The CDR3 DNA sequence: TGCGCCAGCAGTTCCCAGGGGCATCGGGGCTACAATGAGCAGTTCTTC. It codes for CASSSQGHRGYNEQFF. The chain joins TRBV5-1 to TRBJ2-1, with D maybe TRBD1 (6 bases). Germline V CDR1 and CDR2: SGHRS, YFSETQ. This CDR3 has 16 amino acids. With 5 bases removed from V and 3 bases from J, the gap between germline ends came to 18 bases.

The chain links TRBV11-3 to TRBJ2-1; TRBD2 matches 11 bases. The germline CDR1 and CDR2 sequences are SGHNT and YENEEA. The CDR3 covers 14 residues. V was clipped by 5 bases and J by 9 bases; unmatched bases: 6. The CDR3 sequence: CASSLRLAGIEQFF. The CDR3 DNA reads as TGTGCCAGCAGCCTCCGACTAGCGGGAATTGAGCAGTTCTTC.

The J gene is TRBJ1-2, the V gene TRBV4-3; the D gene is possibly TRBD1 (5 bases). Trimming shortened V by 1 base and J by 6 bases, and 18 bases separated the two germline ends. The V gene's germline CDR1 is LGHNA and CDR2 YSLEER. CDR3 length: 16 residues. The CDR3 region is CASSQVSTVGTHGYTF. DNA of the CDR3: TGCGCCAGCAGCCAAGTTTCTACAGTGGGGACTCATGGCTACACCTTC.

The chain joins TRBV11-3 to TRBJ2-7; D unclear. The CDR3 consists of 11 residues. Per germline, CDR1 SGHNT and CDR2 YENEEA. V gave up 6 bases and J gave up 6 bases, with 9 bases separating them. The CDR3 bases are TGTGCCAGCAGTCAAATGTCCGAGCAGTACTTC. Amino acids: CASSQMSEQYF. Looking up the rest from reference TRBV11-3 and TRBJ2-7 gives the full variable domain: EAGVVQSPRYKIIEKKQPVAFWCNPISGHNTLYWYLQNLGQGPELLIRYENEEAVDDSQLPKDRFSAERLKGVDSTLKIQPAELGDSAVYLCASSQMSEQYFGPGTRLTVT.

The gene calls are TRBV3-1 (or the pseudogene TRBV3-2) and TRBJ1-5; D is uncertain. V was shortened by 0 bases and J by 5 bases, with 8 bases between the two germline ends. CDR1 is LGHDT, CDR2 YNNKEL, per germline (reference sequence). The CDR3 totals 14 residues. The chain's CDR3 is CASSQEPRDQPQHF. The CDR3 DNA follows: TGTGCCAGCAGCCAAGAGCCCCGCGATCAGCCCCAGCATTTT.

The CDR3: CASSQARGDGYTF. CDR3 DNA: TGTGCCAGCAGCCAAGCCAGAGGGGATGGCTACACCTTC. This chain connects TRBV3-1 (or the pseudogene TRBV3-2) to TRBJ1-2, with D tentatively TRBD1 (5 bases). The V and J ends lost 1 base and 6 bases respectively, with 9 bases between them. The germline V gene has CDR1 LGHDT and CDR2 YNNKEL (reference sequence). The CDR3 spans 13 residues.

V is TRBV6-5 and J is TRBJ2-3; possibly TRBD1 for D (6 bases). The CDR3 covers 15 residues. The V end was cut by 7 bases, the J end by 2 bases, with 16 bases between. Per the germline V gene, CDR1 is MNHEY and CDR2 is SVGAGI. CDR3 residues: CASTHLGASTDTQYF. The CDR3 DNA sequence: TGTGCCAGCACCCACTTGGGGGCCTCCACAGATACGCAGTATTTT.

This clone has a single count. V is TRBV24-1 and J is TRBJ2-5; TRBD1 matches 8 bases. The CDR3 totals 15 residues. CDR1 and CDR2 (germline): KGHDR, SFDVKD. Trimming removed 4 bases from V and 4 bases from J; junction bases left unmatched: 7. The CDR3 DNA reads TGTGCCACCAGTGAGGGACAGGACGGGAGAGAGACCCAGTACTTC. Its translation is CATSEGQDGRETQYF.

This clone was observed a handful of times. The CDR3 region is CASSLGGMNTEAFF. DNA for the CDR3: TGTGCCAGCAGCTTAGGCGGTATGAACACTGAAGCTTTCTTT. V usage is TRBV7-9 and J usage is TRBJ1-1; D unresolved. The CDR3 consists of 14 residues. The V end lost 1 base, the J end lost 0 bases, and 6 bases lay between the germline ends. Germline CDR1 and CDR2: SEHNR and FQNEAQ (reference sequence).

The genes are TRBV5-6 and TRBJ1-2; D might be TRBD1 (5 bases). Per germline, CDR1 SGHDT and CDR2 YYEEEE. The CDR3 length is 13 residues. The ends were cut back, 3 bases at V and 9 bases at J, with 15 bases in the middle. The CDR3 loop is CASSSGPILRYTF. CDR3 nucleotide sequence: TGTGCCAGCAGCTCGGGACCTATTCTTCGCTACACCTTC.

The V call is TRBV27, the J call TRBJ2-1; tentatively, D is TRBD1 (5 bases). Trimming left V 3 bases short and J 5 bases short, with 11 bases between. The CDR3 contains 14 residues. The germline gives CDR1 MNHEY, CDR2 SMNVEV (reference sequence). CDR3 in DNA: TGTGCCAGCAGTTTGCTTGGGGCCCACAATGAGCAGTTCTTC. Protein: CASSLLGAHNEQFF.

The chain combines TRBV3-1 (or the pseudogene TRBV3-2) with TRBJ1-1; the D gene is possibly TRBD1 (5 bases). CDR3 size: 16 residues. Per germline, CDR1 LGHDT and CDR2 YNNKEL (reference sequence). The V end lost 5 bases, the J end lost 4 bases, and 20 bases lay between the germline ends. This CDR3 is CASSAITRGGGTEAFF. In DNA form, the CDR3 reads TGTGCCAGCAGCGCGATTACGAGGGGCGGTGGCACTGAAGCTTTCTTT.

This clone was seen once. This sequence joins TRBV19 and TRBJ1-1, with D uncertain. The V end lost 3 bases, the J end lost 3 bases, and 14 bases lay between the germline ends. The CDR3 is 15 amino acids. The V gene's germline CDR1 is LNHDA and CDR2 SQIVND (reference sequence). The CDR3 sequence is CASSIGAGEDTEAFF. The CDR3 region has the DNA TGTGCCAGTAGTATCGGAGCAGGTGAGGACACTGAAGCTTTCTTT.

The DNA of the CDR3 is TGTGCCAGCAGTGATCCGGGACTAGTAGGTCGCGAGCAGTACTTC. It specifies CASSDPGLVGREQYF. This rearrangement joins TRBV28 to TRBJ2-7; 8 bases fit TRBD2. CDR3 length: 15 residues. CDR1 MDHEN and CDR2 SYDVKM come from the germline V gene. V shed 5 bases and J 6 bases; nucleotides not matched to a gene: 12.